A selection of T cell receptor beta chains follows, all from one sample in a study of shared clonotypes between healthy human individuals. Clones were sequenced by immunoSEQ multiplex PCR, and TCRdb holds only the in-frame ones, with some missing. The data hold 2 million to 2.5 million clones, with roughly 94% observed a single time. Material: naive CD8+ T cells sorted from blood. These receptors originate from a man in his late teens or twenties in good health. The CDR3 runs from the conserved cysteine through the conserved F or W. A D gene is named only where the DNA matches it firmly. Clone size appears in some rows only: once, few, many, or a class for an expanded clone.

CASSPGDRGYEQYF,-,TRBD1,TRBV9,14,TRBJ2-7
CASSQDVSGVRTEAFF,-,-,TRBV4-3,16,TRBJ1-1
CASSAGTSGVLNEQFF,-,TRBD2,TRBV7-7,16,TRBJ2-1
CASSLEGGTYEQYF,-,-,TRBV27,14,TRBJ2-7
CASSLTEAFF,-,-,TRBV6-1,10,TRBJ1-1
CASRDYRVSNTGELFF,-,-,TRBV5-6,16,TRBJ2-2
CASSYAGGADEKLFF,-,-,TRBV6-6,15,TRBJ1-4
CASRQGEGYTF,-,-,TRBV27,11,TRBJ1-2
CASSLVPDRGVDEQFF,-,TRBD1,TRBV7-9,16,TRBJ2-1
CASSLLADTYEQYF,-,TRBD2,TRBV11-2,14,TRBJ2-7
CASSLRTAHYNEQFF,-,-,TRBV27,15,TRBJ2-1
CASSLRSSYEQYF,-,-,TRBV6-1,13,TRBJ2-7
CASTNGYEQYF,-,-,TRBV7-2,11,TRBJ2-7
CASSPSSYEQYF,-,-,TRBV7-9,12,TRBJ2-7
CAWSVMGGGYEQYF,-,-,TRBV30,14,TRBJ2-7
CASLGGPLSTDTQYF,-,-,TRBV2,15,TRBJ2-3
CASSPTGTSPDTQYF,-,TRBD2,TRBV7-9,15,TRBJ2-3
CASRIFRDSYEQYF,-,-,TRBV28,14,TRBJ2-7
CASSSETGYYEQYF,-,-,TRBV7-9,14,TRBJ2-7
CASSEVLAYEQYF,-,-,TRBV10-2,13,TRBJ2-7
CASSYSWASNEQFF,-,-,TRBV6-5,14,TRBJ2-1
CASSSLLAGTDNEQFF,-,TRBD2,TRBV7-6,16,TRBJ2-1
CASSLAQGQETQYF,-,-,TRBV5-1,14,TRBJ2-5
CASSPLGRQETQYF,once,-,TRBV27,14,TRBJ2-5
CASSLLIETGETQYF,-,-,TRBV11-2,15,TRBJ2-5
CASSPLLEENEKLFF,-,-,TRBV27,15,TRBJ1-4
CASSPTNGGDNEQFF,-,TRBD2,TRBV7-9,15,TRBJ2-1
CAWSVSSGGFDNEQFF,once,TRBD2,TRBV30,16,TRBJ2-1
CASSLVLTGGSHNEQFF,-,TRBD2,TRBV7-9,17,TRBJ2-1
CASRTTGLAYEQYF,-,-,TRBV6-5,14,TRBJ2-7
CASSRTGINEKLFF,-,TRBD1,TRBV18,14,TRBJ1-4
CASSLYAAGGRNEQFF,once,TRBD2,TRBV6-6,16,TRBJ2-1
CASSLRASGGQETQYF,-,TRBD2,TRBV28,16,TRBJ2-5
CASSESGANHYEQYF,-,-,TRBV2,15,TRBJ2-7
CASSEELRVHNEQFF,-,-,TRBV2,15,TRBJ2-1
CASRLGKDEAFF,-,-,TRBV12-2,12,TRBJ1-1
CSVGQGELDGYTF,-,TRBD1,TRBV29-1,13,TRBJ1-2
CASSLGERQPQHF,-,-,TRBV5-4,13,TRBJ1-5
CASSLLGQGHEQYF,-,TRBD1,TRBV7-6,14,TRBJ2-7